The 25 T cell receptor beta chains below were found in one sample sequenced in a study of human T cells and chemical hapten exposure. Each CDR3 protein gets one entry after TCRdb re-called the RACE reads with MiXCR. The sample consists of about 120,000 distinct CDR3 sequences, roughly 15% of them appearing once. Time point specified: patch test 1, 2 weeks after DPC sensitization. Treatment specified: therapeutic diphenylcyclopropenone sensitization with weekly scalp DPC. The sample here was whole blood, taken in connection with sensitization to the hapten diphenylcyclopropenone (DPC). These receptors were collected from a man in his late teens or twenties with alopecia areata. Some clones in this sample may be carry-over from other donors' samples.

This clonotype was seen only a few times. This chain uses TRBV19 with TRBJ1-1; no clear D gene. The V end lost 3 bases, the J end lost 2 bases, and 13 bases lay between the germline ends. The CDR3 runs 15 residues. The germline CDR1 and CDR2 sequences are LNHDA and SQIVND (reference sequence). DNA for the CDR3: TGTGCCAGTAGTATCTCCGGATACTTAAACACTGAAGCTTTCTTT. Translated: CASSISGYLNTEAFF.

The V gene is TRBV11-2, the J gene TRBJ2-3; TRBD2 matches at 8 bases. Germline loops: CDR1 SGHAT, CDR2 FQNNGV. The CDR3 is 15 amino acids. Losses at the gene ends were 1 base for V and 6 bases for J; bases not matched to a gene: 6. The CDR3 region has the DNA TGTGCCAGCAGCTTAGTAGCGGGGAGACTGGATACGCAGTATTTT. This sequence encodes CASSLVAGRLDTQYF.

This clonotype was detected only a few times. The V call is TRBV5-1, the J call TRBJ2-3; D call uncertain. Deletions cut 2 bases from V and 4 bases from J, with 8 bases between. Germline values: CDR1 SGHRS, CDR2 YFSETQ. The CDR3 contains 13 residues. The CDR3 spells CASSFTFPDTQYF. In DNA form, the CDR3 reads TGCGCCAGCAGCTTTACTTTCCCAGATACGCAGTATTTT.

This clonotype was recorded a few times. CDR3 region: CASSHDRDSPEAFF. The CDR3 DNA follows: TGTGCCAGCTCACACGACCGGGACAGCCCTGAAGCTTTCTTT. The chain carries TRBV18 and TRBJ1-1, with 7 bases fitting TRBD1. The CDR3 is 14 residues long. The germline CDR1 and CDR2 sequences are KGHSH and LQKENI. The junction had 8 bases not matched to a gene; V was cut back by 4 bases and J by 6 bases.

The V gene is TRBV12-3 or TRBV12-4, the J gene TRBJ1-3; D gene ambiguous. The CDR3 runs 14 residues. Trimming stripped 5 bases from V and 0 bases from J, with 8 bases between. CDR3: CASSAGGSGNTIYF. The CDR3 nucleotides are TGTGCCAGCAGTGCAGGAGGCTCTGGAAACACCATATATTTT.

This clonotype was seen more than once but under ten times. The rearrangement links TRBV5-1 to TRBJ1-2, with a tentative D call TRBD1 (5 bases). The CDR3 loop spans 14 amino acids. Trimming cost V 4 bases and J 0 bases, with 10 bases left between them. The germline gives CDR1 SGHRS, CDR2 YFSETQ. This chain's CDR3 is CASSRDFTNYGYTF. The CDR3 nucleotides are TGCGCCAGCAGCCGGGACTTCACTAACTATGGCTACACCTTC. Combining the CDR3 with reference TRBV5-1 and TRBJ1-2 gives the whole variable domain KAGVTQTPRYLIKTRGQQVTLSCSPISGHRSVSWYQQTPGQGLQFLFEYFSETQRNKGNFPGRFSGRQFSNSRSEMNVSTLELGDSALYLCASSRDFTNYGYTFGSGTRLTVV.

This clonotype counts as medium-sized. This rearrangement joins TRBV5-1 to TRBJ2-1; the D call may be TRBD1 or TRBD2 (5 bases each). Trimming pared 7 bases from V and 0 bases from J, leaving 11 bases between. Germline V lookup: CDR1 SGHRS, CDR2 YFSETQ. This CDR3 contains 14 residues. CDR3 DNA sequence: TGCGCCAGCGGGGACCTAGTCTCCTACAATGAGCAGTTCTTC. This sequence encodes CASGDLVSYNEQFF.

In its sample, this clonotype was seen many times. The rearrangement joins TRBV6-2 or TRBV6-3 to TRBJ1-2; tentatively, D is TRBD1 (5 bases). Looked up from germline, CDR1 is MNHEY and CDR2 is SVGEGT. The CDR3 extends over 15 amino acids. Trimming left V 2 bases short and J 0 bases short, with 10 bases between. The CDR3 DNA sequence: TGTGCCAGCAGTTACGGCGGGGGAGCTAACTATGGCTACACCTTC. Translation gives CASSYGGGANYGYTF.

This clonotype has a handful of counts. CDR3 loop: CASSVDASNQPQHF. CDR3 nucleotides: TGTGCCAGCAGCGTAGACGCTAGCAATCAGCCCCAGCATTTT. This sequence joins TRBV9 and TRBJ1-5; unclear D gene. The CDR3 is 14 amino acids. Trimming shortened V by 0 bases and J by 0 bases, and 4 bases separated the two germline ends. CDR1 is SGDLS, CDR2 YYNGEE, per germline. Combining the CDR3 with reference TRBV9 and TRBJ1-5 gives the whole variable domain DSGVTQTPKHLITATGQRVTLRCSPRSGDLSVYWYQQSLDQGLQFLIQYYNGEERAKGNILERFSAQQFPDLHSELNLSSLELGDSALYFCASSVDASNQPQHFGDGTRLSIL.

This clonotype was counted at least ten times. V and J are TRBV4-3 and TRBJ2-2, with TRBD2 identical over 11 bases. The germline CDR1 and CDR2 sequences are LGHNA and YSLEER. The CDR3 is 17 residues long. The J segment lost 4 bases and the V segment lost 3 bases, leaving 7 bases of the junction unmatched. The CDR3 sequence is CASSQDNSGGVTGELFF. DNA for the CDR3: TGCGCCAGCAGCCAGGATAATAGCGGGGGGGTCACCGGGGAGCTGTTTTTT.

The CDR3 spells CASSRRATSYNSPLHF. The CDR3 DNA sequence: TGTGCCAGCAGCCGTAGGGCGACCTCCTATAATTCACCCCTCCACTTT. The rearrangement uses TRBV14 and TRBJ1-6; D is unresolved. The CDR3 is 16 amino acids. V lost 4 bases to trimming and J lost 0 bases, with 10 bases between them. The germline gives CDR1 SGHDN, CDR2 FVKESK. Full variable domain (remainder filled in from reference TRBV14 and TRBJ1-6): EAGVTQFPSHSVIEKGQTVTLRCDPISGHDNLYWYRRVMGKEIKFLLHFVKESKQDESGMPNNRFLAERTGGTYSTLKVQPAELEDSGVYFCASSRRATSYNSPLHFGNGTRLTVT.

This clonotype was observed at least ten times. This chain connects TRBV7-9 to TRBJ2-2; no clear D. Germline CDR1 is SEHNR and CDR2 is FQNEAQ (reference sequence). V lost 5 bases and J 5 bases, leaving 18 bases between the germline ends. The CDR3 length is 16 residues. CDR3 region: CASSQVPGGLTGELFF. The DNA of the CDR3 is TGTGCCAGCAGCCAAGTGCCAGGCGGATTGACCGGGGAGCTGTTTTTT.

This clonotype was counted between two and nine times. The chain employs TRBV5-5 and TRBJ2-1, with 8 bases aligning to TRBD1. There are 15 residues in the CDR3. Germline V gene lookup returns CDR1 SGHKS and CDR2 YYEKEE (reference sequence). V was pared by 1 base and J by 4 bases, with 4 bases of the junction left unmatched. DNA for the CDR3: TGTGCCAGCAGCTTGTTCCAGGGGGCGTACAATGAGCAGTTCTTC. Translation: CASSLFQGAYNEQFF.

This clonotype has a handful of counts. The V call is TRBV7-6, the J call TRBJ2-1, with D unresolved. Germline CDR1 and CDR2: SGHVS and FNYEAQ. CDR3 length: 11 residues. V dropped 4 bases and J dropped 10 bases, with 8 bases sitting between them. The CDR3 sequence is CASSSPLEQFF. CDR3 nucleotide sequence: TGTGCCAGCAGCTCCCCGTTGGAGCAGTTCTTC.

In this sample, this clonotype turned up many times. The V call is TRBV10-2, the J call TRBJ2-7, with D uncertain. The CDR3 is made up of 13 amino acids. V lost 3 bases, J lost 3 bases, and 9 bases lay in between. Germline assignment: CDR1 WSHSY and CDR2 SAAADI. CDR3 sequence: CASSDGAYYEQYF. The CDR3, as DNA: TGCGCCAGCAGTGATGGCGCCTACTACGAGCAGTACTTC.

This clonotype was observed a few times. V and J are TRBV6-2 or TRBV6-3 and TRBJ1-5; D call uncertain. The V gene's germline CDR1 is MNHEY and CDR2 SVGEGT. The CDR3 loop spans 15 amino acids. The V gene lost 7 bases and the J gene lost 2 bases, with 15 bases spanning the gap. CDR3 bases: TGTGCCAGCACCAAATCAGGTTTAGGCAATCAGCCCCAGCATTTT. Translated: CASTKSGLGNQPQHF.

V usage is TRBV29-1 and J usage is TRBJ2-5, with 11 positions matching TRBD2. V shed 6 bases, J shed 3 bases, and the junction held 6 bases outside the gene matches. Per germline, CDR1 SQVTM and CDR2 ANQGSEA. The CDR3 covers 14 residues. CDR3 sequence (DNA): TGCAGCGTCTCTAGCGGGGGGACGAAAGAGACCCAGTACTTC. Translation gives CSVSSGGTKETQYF. The whole variable domain, remainder taken from reference TRBV29-1 and TRBJ2-5, is SAVISQKPSRDICQRGTSLTIQCQVDSQVTMMFWYRQQPGQSLTLIATANQGSEATYESGFVIDKFPISRPNLTFSTLTVSNMSPEDSSIYLCSVSSGGTKETQYFGPGTRLLVL.

This clonotype has only a few counts. The J gene is TRBJ2-5, the V gene TRBV24-1, with D uncertain. The germline V gene encodes CDR1 KGHDR and CDR2 SFDVKD. There are 12 residues in the CDR3. V was clipped by 3 bases and J by 7 bases, with 8 bases between them. Here the CDR3 reads CATSDGGRTQYF. The CDR3, as DNA: TGTGCCACCAGTGATGGCGGTCGGACCCAGTACTTC.

V is TRBV6-5 and J is TRBJ1-1; D is possibly TRBD1 (5 bases). The germline V and J ends were trimmed by 2 bases and 0 bases, with 16 bases remaining between them. The CDR3 totals 17 residues. CDR1 MNHEY and CDR2 SVGAGI come from the germline V gene. For the CDR3, the DNA is TGTGCCAGCAGTTACACTCGACGGGGCCTGTTGAACACTGAAGCTTTCTTT. Its protein product is CASSYTRRGLLNTEAFF.

The gene calls are TRBV27 and TRBJ2-7; 10 bases line up with TRBD1. Trimming took 5 bases from V and 4 from J; bases not matched to a gene: 5. The CDR3 runs 14 residues. Germline V gives CDR1 MNHEY, CDR2 SMNVEV (reference sequence). The DNA for the CDR3 is TGTGCCAGCAGTGCCCGGGACAGGGGTTACGAGCAGTACGTC. Its protein is CASSARDRGYEQYV.

The chain employs TRBV20-1 and TRBJ1-2; D gene ambiguous. CDR3 length: 14 amino acids. Germline-derived CDR1 and CDR2 are DFQATT and SNEGSKA (reference sequence). V dropped 1 base and J dropped 2 bases, with 11 bases sitting between them. The CDR3 DNA reads TGCAGTGCTAGAGTTTCCGGCGCAAACTATGGCTACACCTTC. Its protein product is CSARVSGANYGYTF.

This sequence joins TRBV7-2 and TRBJ1-1, with D maybe TRBD1 (5 bases). The CDR3 loop spans 16 amino acids. V was cut by 5 bases and J by 4 bases, with 20 bases left in between. Germline V gene sequence: CDR1 SGHTA, CDR2 FQGNSA. The CDR3 nucleotides read TGTGCCAGCAGCCCACAGAGGGGCAGACTAACCACTGAAGCTTTCTTT. Its protein product is CASSPQRGRLTTEAFF.

The genes are TRBV18 and TRBJ2-3; 8 nucleotides agree with TRBD1. The CDR3 totals 18 residues. Germline CDR1 and CDR2: KGHSH and LQKENI. V dropped 6 bases and J dropped 0; count of bases not matched to a gene: 14. CDR3 region: CASSTGQGDFFSTDTQYF. The CDR3 bases are TGTGCCAGCTCTACAGGACAGGGCGATTTCTTTAGCACAGATACGCAGTATTTT.

This clonotype was detected only a few times. The chain employs TRBV20-1 and TRBJ2-2; D is unresolved. V lost 6 bases, J lost 3 bases, and 11 bases lay in between. CDR1 DFQATT and CDR2 SNEGSKA come from the germline V gene (reference sequence). The CDR3 runs to 13 residues. CDR3 residues: CSAPKIDTGELFF. The CDR3 coding sequence is TGCAGTGCCCCTAAGATCGACACCGGGGAGCTGTTTTTT.

This clonotype was seen a handful of times. The chain recombines TRBV7-9 with TRBJ2-5; D call uncertain. CDR1 SEHNR and CDR2 FQNEAQ come from the germline V gene (reference sequence). Trimming left V 6 bases short and J 0 bases short, with 11 bases between. CDR3 size: 14 residues. The CDR3 region is CASSQTFNQETQYF. The DNA of the CDR3 is TGTGCCAGCAGTCAGACATTTAACCAAGAGACCCAGTACTTC.